The rows below give T cell receptor beta chains drawn from one sample of a study of T cells after yellow fever vaccination. MiXCR, run by TCRdb on the 5' RACE reads, gives a single entry per CDR3 protein. The table has some 290,000 distinct CDR3 sequences, about 11% seen once; the top ten hold 3% to 3.5%. The specimen was CD4+ T cells sorted from PBMCs, collected 45 days after the yellow fever booster vaccination. Every receptor here comes from a man between 18 and 35 years old who received the YFV17D yellow fever vaccine. Each CDR3 is given with its conserved first and last residue. Fields, in order: V gene, clone size, D gene, J gene, CDR3 protein, CDR3 DNA. The D gene is left open where the match is weak. The size entry is marked missing in some rows and otherwise reads once, few, many or a size class.

>TRBV7-9|-|-|TRBJ2-2
CASSVIRELFF
TGTGCCAGCAGCGTCATAAGGGAGCTGTTTTTT
>TRBV4-3|-|TRBD2|TRBJ2-7
CASRHGLAGDYEQYF
TGCGCCAGCAGGCACGGACTAGCGGGGGATTACGAGCAGTACTTC
>TRBV24-1|-|TRBD2|TRBJ2-5
CATRARDTSGGETQYF
TGTGCCACCAGGGCCAGGGATACTAGCGGGGGGGAGACCCAGTACTTC
>TRBV6-5|-|-|TRBJ1-1
CASSYRQPNTEAFF
TGTGCCAGCAGTTACCGACAGCCGAACACTGAAGCTTTCTTT
>TRBV5-4|-|-|TRBJ2-3
CASSGPGGDTQYF
TGTGCCAGCAGCGGACCCGGTGGGGATACGCAGTATTTT
>TRBV12-3/TRBV12-4|few|-|TRBJ2-1
CASITGYRYNEQFF
TGTGCCAGCATTACAGGGTATAGATACAATGAGCAGTTCTTC
>TRBV7-9|many|-|TRBJ2-2
CASSLVGTTGELFF
TGTGCCAGCAGCTTAGTGGGCACCACCGGGGAGCTGTTTTTT
>TRBV6-2/TRBV6-3|few|-|TRBJ2-5
CASSHFLAGRKLTQYF
TGTGCCAGCAGCCACTTTCTGGCGGGGCGGAAATTGACCCAGTACTTC
>TRBV7-2|many|-|TRBJ2-1
CASSMWGGAVNEQFF
TGTGCCAGCAGCATGTGGGGGGGGGCCGTCAATGAGCAGTTCTTC
>TRBV7-3|few|-|TRBJ1-2
CASSLTAGQGYTF
TGTGCCAGCAGCTTAACTGCAGGGCAGGGCTACACCTTC
>TRBV20-1|many|TRBD1|TRBJ1-6
CSARTQGATYNSRDHF
TGCAGTGCTAGGACACAGGGGGCGACTTATAATTCAAGGGACCACTTT
>TRBV30|-|-|TRBJ1-1
CAWSLNGATEAFF
TGTGCCTGGAGTTTGAATGGCGCCACTGAAGCTTTCTTT
>TRBV15|-|-|TRBJ2-5
CATSRDRAVETQYF
TGTGCCACCAGCAGAGACAGGGCGGTCGAGACCCAGTACTTC
>TRBV7-2|many|TRBD2|TRBJ2-3
CASSLGISGGAVDTQYF
TGTGCCAGCAGCTTAGGCATAAGCGGGGGGGCCGTAGATACGCAGTATTTT
>TRBV12-3/TRBV12-4|-|-|TRBJ2-3
CASSFSAASTDTQYF
TGTGCCAGCAGTTTCAGTGCGGCTAGCACAGATACGCAGTATTTT
>TRBV6-1|few|-|TRBJ1-2
CASSEWDTGYTF
TGTGCCAGCAGTGAATGGGACACGGGCTACACCTTC
>TRBV9|-|TRBD2|TRBJ2-5
CASSAGGLSSGGETQYF
TGTGCCAGCAGCGCGGGCGGGCTTTCTAGCGGGGGAGAGACCCAGTACTTC
>TRBV19|few|-|TRBJ1-5
CASSIFLNQPQHF
TGTGCCAGTAGTATATTCTTAAATCAGCCCCAGCATTTT
>TRBV6-5|-|TRBD1|TRBJ1-2
CASRSPTGSYYGYTF
TGTGCCAGCAGGTCCCCGACAGGGTCTTACTATGGCTACACCTTC
>TRBV4-2|many|-|TRBJ1-6
CASSQVPADNSPLHF
TGTGCCAGCAGCCAAGTTCCAGCCGATAATTCACCCCTCCACTTT
>TRBV12-5|-|TRBD1|TRBJ1-1
CASGLVTKGGTVDTEAFF
TGTGCTAGTGGTTTGGTAACAAAAGGGGGCACGGTTGACACTGAAGCTTTCTTT
>TRBV15|few|-|TRBJ1-1
CATSREKTGVAFF
TGTGCCACCAGCAGAGAAAAAACGGGGGTAGCTTTCTTT
>TRBV7-3|-|-|TRBJ2-2
CASSRWAGPRELFF
TGTGCCAGCAGCAGATGGGCGGGACCGAGGGAGCTGTTTTTT
>TRBV7-9|medium-sized|-|TRBJ1-1
CASSLQATEAFF
TGTGCCAGCAGCTTACAGGCCACTGAAGCTTTCTTT
>TRBV6-2/TRBV6-3|-|-|TRBJ1-1
CASNRGTNTEAFF
TGTGCCAGCAACCGGGGTACCAACACTGAAGCTTTCTTT
>TRBV20-1|-|-|TRBJ1-2
CSAVGAGEDYGYTF
TGCAGTGCTGTTGGGGCAGGGGAGGACTATGGCTACACCTTC
>TRBV7-2|few|-|TRBJ1-2
CASSLRSYGYTF
TGTGCCAGCAGCTTAAGATCTTATGGCTACACCTTC
>TRBV6-1|few|-|TRBJ2-1
CASSEGVSSYNEQFF
TGTGCCAGCAGTGAAGGGGTGAGCTCCTACAATGAGCAGTTCTTC
>TRBV19|few|TRBD1|TRBJ2-7
CASSGQEISEQYF
TGTGCCAGCTCGGGACAGGAGATTAGCGAGCAGTACTTC
>TRBV5-4|few|TRBD2|TRBJ2-7
CASSYGLAGGYEQYF
TGTGCCAGCAGCTACGGACTAGCGGGGGGGTACGAGCAGTACTTC
>TRBV7-2|-|-|TRBJ2-1
CASSDGPIFYNEQFF
TGTGCCAGCAGCGACGGACCGATTTTTTACAATGAGCAGTTCTTC